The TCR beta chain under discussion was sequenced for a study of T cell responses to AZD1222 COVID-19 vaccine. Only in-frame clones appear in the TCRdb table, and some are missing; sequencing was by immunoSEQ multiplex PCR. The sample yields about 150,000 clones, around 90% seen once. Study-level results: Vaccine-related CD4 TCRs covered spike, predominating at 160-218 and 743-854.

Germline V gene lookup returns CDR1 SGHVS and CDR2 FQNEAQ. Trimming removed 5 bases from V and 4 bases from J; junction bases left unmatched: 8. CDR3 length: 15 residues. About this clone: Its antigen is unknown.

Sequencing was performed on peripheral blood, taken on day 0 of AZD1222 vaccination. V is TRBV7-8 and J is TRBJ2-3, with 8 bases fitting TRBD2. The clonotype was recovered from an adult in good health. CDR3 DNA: TGTGCCAGCAGCCCCCCCCAGCGGGGGTCAGATACGCAGTATTTT. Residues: CASSPPQRGSDTQYF.